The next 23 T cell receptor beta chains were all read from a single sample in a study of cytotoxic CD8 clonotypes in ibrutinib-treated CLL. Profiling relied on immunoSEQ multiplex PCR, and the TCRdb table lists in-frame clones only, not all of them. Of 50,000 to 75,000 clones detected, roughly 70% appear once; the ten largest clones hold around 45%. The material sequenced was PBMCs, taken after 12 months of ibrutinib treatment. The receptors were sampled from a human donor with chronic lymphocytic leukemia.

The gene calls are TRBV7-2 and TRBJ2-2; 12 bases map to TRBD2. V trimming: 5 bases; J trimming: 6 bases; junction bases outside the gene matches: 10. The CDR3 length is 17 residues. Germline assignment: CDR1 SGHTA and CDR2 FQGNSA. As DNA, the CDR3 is TGTGCCAGCAGCCCTGGACTAGCGGGAACCCGGGCCGGGGAGCTGTTTTTT. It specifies CASSPGLAGTRAGELFF.

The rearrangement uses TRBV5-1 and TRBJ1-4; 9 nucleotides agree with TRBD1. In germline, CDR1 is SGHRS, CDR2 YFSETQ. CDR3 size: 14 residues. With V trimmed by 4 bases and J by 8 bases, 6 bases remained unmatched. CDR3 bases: TGCGCCAGCAGCACCGGGACAGGGATCGAAAAACTGTTTTTT. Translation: CASSTGTGIEKLFF.

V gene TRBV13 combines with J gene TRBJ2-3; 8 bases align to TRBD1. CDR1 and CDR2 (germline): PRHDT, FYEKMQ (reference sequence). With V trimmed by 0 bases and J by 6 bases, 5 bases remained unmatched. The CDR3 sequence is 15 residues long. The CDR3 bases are TGTGCCAGCAGCTTAGGGGCAGGGGGCATCGATACGCAGTATTTT. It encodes CASSLGAGGIDTQYF. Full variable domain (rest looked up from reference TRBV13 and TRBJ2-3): AAGVIQSPRHLIKEKRETATLKCYPIPRHDTVYWYQQGPGQDPQFLISFYEKMQSDKGSIPDRFSAQQFSDYHSELNMSSLELGDSALYFCASSLGAGGIDTQYFGPGTRLTVL.

CDR3 region: CSVDERVSHNEQFF. The CDR3 coding sequence is TGCAGCGTTGACGAGCGAGTTTCCCACAATGAGCAGTTCTTC. V gene TRBV29-1 combines with J gene TRBJ2-1; D unclear. The CDR3 is 14 residues long. Trimming took 3 bases from V and 5 from J, leaving 14 bases between them. Germline CDR1 and CDR2: SQVTM and ANQGSEA.

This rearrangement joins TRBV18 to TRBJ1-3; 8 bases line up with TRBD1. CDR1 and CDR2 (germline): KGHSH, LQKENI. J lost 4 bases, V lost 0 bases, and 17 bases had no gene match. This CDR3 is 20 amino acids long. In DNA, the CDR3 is TGTGCCAGCTCACCACCGGTGGGACAGGTCCCGCCGGGATCAGGAAACACCATATATTTT. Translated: CASSPPVGQVPPGSGNTIYF.

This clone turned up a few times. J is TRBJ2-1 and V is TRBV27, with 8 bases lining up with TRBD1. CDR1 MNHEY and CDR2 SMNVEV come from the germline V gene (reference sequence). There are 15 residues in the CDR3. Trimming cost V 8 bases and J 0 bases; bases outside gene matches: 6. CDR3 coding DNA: TGTGCCAGCGGCATGGACAGGGACTCCTACAATGAGCAGTTCTTC. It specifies CASGMDRDSYNEQFF.

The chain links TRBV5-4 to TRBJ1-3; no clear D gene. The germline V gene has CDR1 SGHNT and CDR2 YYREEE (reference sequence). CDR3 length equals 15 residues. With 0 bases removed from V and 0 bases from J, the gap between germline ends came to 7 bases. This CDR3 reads CASSLDVNSGNTIYF. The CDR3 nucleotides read TGTGCCAGCAGCTTGGACGTTAACTCTGGAAACACCATATATTTT.

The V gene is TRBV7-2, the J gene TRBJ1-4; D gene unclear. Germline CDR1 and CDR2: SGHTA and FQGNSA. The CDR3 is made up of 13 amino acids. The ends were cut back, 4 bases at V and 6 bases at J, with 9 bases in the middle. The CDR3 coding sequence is TGTGCCAGCAGCTCTATAGGGTATGAAAAACTGTTTTTT. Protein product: CASSSIGYEKLFF.

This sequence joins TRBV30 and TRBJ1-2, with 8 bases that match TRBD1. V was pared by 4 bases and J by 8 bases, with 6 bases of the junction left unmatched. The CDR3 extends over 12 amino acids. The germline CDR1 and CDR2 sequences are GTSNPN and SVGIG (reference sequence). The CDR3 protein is CAWTLGTGGYTF. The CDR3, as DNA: TGTGCCTGGACTTTAGGGACAGGCGGCTACACCTTC.

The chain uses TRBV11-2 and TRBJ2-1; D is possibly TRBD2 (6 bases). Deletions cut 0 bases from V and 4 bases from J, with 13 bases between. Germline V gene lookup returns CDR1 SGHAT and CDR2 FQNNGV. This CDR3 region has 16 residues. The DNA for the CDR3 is TGTGCCAGCAGCTTAGATCAGGGCGGGATTTACAATGAGCAGTTCTTC. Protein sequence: CASSLDQGGIYNEQFF.

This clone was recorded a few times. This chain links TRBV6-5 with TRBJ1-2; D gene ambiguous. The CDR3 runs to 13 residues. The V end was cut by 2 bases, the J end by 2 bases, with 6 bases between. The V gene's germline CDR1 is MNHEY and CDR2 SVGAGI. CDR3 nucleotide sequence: TGTGCCAGCAGTTACAGCGGAAACTATGGCTACACCTTC. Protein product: CASSYSGNYGYTF.

The chain's CDR3 is CASSLLGQWNYGYTF. In DNA form, the CDR3 reads TGTGCCAGCAGTTTATTGGGACAGTGGAACTATGGCTACACCTTC. This rearrangement joins TRBV28 to TRBJ1-2, with 7 nucleotides matching TRBD1. V shed 1 base and J 2 bases; nucleotides not matched to a gene: 4. In germline, CDR1 is MDHEN, CDR2 SYDVKM. The CDR3 contains 15 residues.

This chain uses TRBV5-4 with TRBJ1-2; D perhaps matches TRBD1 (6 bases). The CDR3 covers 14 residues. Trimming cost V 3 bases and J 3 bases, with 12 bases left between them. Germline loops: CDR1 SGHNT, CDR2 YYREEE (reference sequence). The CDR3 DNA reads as TGTGCCAGCAGCTGGACAGCCCTGGACTATGGCTACACCTTC. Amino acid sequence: CASSWTALDYGYTF.

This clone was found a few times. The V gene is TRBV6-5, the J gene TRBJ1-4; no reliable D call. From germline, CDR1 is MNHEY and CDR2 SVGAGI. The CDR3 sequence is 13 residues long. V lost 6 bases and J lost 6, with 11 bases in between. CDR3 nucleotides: TGTGCCAGCAGCCGCGGGAAGTATGAAAAACTGTTTTTT. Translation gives CASSRGKYEKLFF.

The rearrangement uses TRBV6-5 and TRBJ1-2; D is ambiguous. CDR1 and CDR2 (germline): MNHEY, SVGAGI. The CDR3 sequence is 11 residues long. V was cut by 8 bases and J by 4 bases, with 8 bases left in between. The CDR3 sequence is CASSPGYGYTF. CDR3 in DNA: TGTGCCAGCTCGCCCGGCTATGGCTACACCTTC.

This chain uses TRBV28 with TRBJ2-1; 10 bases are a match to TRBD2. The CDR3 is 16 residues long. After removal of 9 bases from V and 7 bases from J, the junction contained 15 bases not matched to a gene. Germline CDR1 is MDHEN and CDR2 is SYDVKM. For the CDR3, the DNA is TGTGCCAGTCACCCCGGGGGACTAGCGACCCAAAATGAGCAGTTCTTC. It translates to CASHPGGLATQNEQFF. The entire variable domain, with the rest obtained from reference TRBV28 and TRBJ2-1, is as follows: DVKVTQSSRYLVKRTGEKVFLECVQDMDHENMFWYRQDPGLGLRLIYFSYDVKMKEKGDIPEGYSVSREKKERFSLILESASTNQTSMYLCASHPGGLATQNEQFFGPGTRLTVL.

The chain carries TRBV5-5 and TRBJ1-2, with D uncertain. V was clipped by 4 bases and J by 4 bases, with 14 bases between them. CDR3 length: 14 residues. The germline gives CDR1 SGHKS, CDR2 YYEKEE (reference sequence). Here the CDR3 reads CASSPEGIIYGYTF. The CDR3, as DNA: TGTGCCAGCAGCCCAGAAGGGATAATCTATGGCTACACCTTC. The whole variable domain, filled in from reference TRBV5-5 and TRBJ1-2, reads DAGVTQSPTHLIKTRGQQVTLRCSPISGHKSVSWYQQVLGQGPQFIFQYYEKEERGRGNFPDRFSARQFPNYSSELNVNALLLGDSALYLCASSPEGIIYGYTFGSGTRLTVV.

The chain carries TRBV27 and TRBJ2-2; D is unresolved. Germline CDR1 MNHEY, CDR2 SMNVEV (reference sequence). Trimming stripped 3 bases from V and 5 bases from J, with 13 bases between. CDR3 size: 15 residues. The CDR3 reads CASSFKNTWTGELFF. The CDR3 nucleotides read TGTGCCAGCAGTTTCAAGAACACTTGGACCGGGGAGCTGTTTTTT.

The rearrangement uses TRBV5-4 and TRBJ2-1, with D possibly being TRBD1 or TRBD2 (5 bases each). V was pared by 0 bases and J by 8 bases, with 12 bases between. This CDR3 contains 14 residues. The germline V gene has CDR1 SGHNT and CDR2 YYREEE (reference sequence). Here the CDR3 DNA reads TGTGCCAGCAGCTTGGAGTCAGGGACCGATGAGCAGTTCTTC. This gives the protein CASSLESGTDEQFF.

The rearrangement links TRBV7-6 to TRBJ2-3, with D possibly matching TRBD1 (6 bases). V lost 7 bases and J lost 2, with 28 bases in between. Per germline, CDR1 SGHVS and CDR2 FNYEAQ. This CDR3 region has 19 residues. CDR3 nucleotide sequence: TGTGCCAGCACCTTCGACGGACAGATCGGGCTGGGGACCACAGATACGCAGTATTTT. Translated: CASTFDGQIGLGTTDTQYF.

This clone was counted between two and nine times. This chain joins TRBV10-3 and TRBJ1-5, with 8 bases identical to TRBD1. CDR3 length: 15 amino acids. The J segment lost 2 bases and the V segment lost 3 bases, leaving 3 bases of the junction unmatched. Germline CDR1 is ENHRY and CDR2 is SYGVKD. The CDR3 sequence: CAISEMTGGNQPQHF. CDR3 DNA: TGTGCCATCAGTGAAATGACAGGGGGCAATCAGCCCCAGCATTTT.

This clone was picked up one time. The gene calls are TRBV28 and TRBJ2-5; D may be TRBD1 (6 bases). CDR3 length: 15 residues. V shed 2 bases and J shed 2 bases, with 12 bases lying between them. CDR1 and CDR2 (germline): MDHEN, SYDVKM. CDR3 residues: CASSLGLGGQETQYF. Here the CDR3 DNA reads TGTGCCAGCAGTTTAGGGTTAGGGGGTCAAGAGACCCAGTACTTC.

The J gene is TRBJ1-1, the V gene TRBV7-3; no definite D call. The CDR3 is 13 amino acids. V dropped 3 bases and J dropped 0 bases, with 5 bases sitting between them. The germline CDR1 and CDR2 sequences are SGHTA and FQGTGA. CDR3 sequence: CASSFRMNTEAFF. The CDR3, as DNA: TGTGCCAGCAGCTTTCGGATGAACACTGAAGCTTTCTTT.